This record looks at one TCR beta chain sequence and its context. Its antigen is unidentified. The CDR3 runs 13 residues. Germline values: CDR1 GTSNPN, CDR2 SVGIG (reference sequence). V was trimmed by 2 bases and J by 4 bases, leaving 11 bases between them. The primer mix had 60 Vbeta and 13 Jbeta primers. Produced via immunoSEQ multiplex PCR; TCRdb's table is partial and in-frame only. The top ten hold 6.1% of the sample, which has approximately 110,000 clones, 65% to 85% seen once. The data were taken from a study of cytomegalovirus exposure and HLA in healthy donors. Whole-study results and caveats: Researchers catalogued about 150 TCR beta chains as cytomegalovirus-associated. Follow-up analysis seemed to connect common viral pathogens with several of the most significant clusters identified. The classifier was said to identify cytomegalovirus status with high specificity and sensitivity.

Healthy bone marrow donors made up the cohort. The sequenced material came from PBMCs. The receptor was derived from a man younger than 35 in good health and CMV-seronegative. This chain links TRBV30 with TRBJ1-2; D possibly corresponds to TRBD1 (6 bases). The CDR3 DNA reads TGTGCCTGGAGTCGGGGGGCCGGCTATGGCTACACCTTC. It is translated as CAWSRGAGYGYTF. The variable domain in full, with the rest retrieved from reference TRBV30 and TRBJ1-2, is SQTIHQWPATLVQPVGSPLSLECTVEGTSNPNLYWYRQAAGRGLQLLFYSVGIGQISSEVPQNLSASRPQDRQFILSSKKLLLSDSGFYLCAWSRGAGYGYTFGSGTRLTVV.